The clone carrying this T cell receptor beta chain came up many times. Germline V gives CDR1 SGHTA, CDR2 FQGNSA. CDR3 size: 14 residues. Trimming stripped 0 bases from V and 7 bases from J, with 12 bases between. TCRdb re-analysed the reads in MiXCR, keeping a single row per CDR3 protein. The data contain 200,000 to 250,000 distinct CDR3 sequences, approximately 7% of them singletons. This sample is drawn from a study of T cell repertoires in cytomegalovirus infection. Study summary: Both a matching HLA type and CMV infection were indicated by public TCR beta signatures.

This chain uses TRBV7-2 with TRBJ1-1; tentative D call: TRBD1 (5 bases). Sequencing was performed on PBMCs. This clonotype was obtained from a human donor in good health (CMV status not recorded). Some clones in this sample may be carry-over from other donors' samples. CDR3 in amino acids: CASSLASGGGEAFF. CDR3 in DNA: TGTGCCAGCAGCTTAGCTTCGGGGGGAGGTGAAGCTTTCTTT.